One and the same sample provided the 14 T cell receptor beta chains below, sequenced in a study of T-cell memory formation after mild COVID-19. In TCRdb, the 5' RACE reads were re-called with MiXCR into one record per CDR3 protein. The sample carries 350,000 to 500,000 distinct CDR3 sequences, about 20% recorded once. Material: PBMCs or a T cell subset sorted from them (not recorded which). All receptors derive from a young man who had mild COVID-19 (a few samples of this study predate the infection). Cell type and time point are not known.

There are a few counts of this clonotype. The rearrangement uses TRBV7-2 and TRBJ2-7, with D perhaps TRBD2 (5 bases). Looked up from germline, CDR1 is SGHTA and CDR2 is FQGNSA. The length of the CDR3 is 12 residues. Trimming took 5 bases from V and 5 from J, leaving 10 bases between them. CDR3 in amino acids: CASSRYSDEQYF. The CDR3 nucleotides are TGTGCCAGCAGCCGGTATAGCGACGAGCAGTACTTC.

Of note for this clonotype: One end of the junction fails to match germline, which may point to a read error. This CDR3 is CDSSLGTASTEAFF. The CDR3 DNA sequence: TGTGACAGCAGCTTGGGGACAGCCTCCACTGAAGCTTTCTTT. The chain is built from TRBV7-9 and TRBJ1-1, with 7 bases identical to TRBD1. Germline assignment: CDR1 SEHNR and CDR2 FQNEAQ (reference sequence). This CDR3 comprises 14 residues.

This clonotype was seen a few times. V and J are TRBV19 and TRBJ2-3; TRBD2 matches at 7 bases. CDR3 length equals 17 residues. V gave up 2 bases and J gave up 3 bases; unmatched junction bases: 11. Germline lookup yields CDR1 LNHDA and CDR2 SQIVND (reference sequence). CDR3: CASSIWGRGLQTDTQYF. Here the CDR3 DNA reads TGTGCCAGTAGTATATGGGGTAGGGGACTACAAACAGATACGCAGTATTTT.

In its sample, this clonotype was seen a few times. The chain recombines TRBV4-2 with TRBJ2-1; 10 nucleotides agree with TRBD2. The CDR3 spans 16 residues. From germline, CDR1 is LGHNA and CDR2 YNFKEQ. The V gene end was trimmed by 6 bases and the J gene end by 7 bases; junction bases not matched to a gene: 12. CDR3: CASSKGERGGLNEQFF. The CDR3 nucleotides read TGTGCCAGCAGTAAAGGGGAGCGGGGGGGCTTAAATGAGCAGTTCTTC.

The CDR3 spells CASTPGRERGNQPQHF. The CDR3, as DNA: TGTGCCAGCACTCCCGGCAGGGAACGAGGCAATCAGCCCCAGCATTTT. The V and J genes are TRBV12-3 or TRBV12-4 and TRBJ1-5, with D possibly being TRBD1 (5 bases). Trimming shortened V by 7 bases and J by 2 bases, and 18 bases separated the two germline ends. The CDR3 sequence is 16 residues long.

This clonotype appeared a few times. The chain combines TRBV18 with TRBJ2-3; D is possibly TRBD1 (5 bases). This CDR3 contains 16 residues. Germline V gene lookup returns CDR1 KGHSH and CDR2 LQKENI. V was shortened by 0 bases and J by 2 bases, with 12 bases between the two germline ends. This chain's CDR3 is CASSPPRQPITDTQYF. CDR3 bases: TGTGCCAGCTCACCACCCCGACAGCCTATCACAGATACGCAGTATTTT.

The CDR3 DNA is TGCGCCAGCAGCTTGGATCCGGTTCGGCGCGATGAGCAGTTCTTC. Its translation is CASSLDPVRRDEQFF. V and J are TRBV5-1 and TRBJ2-1; D uncertain. The germline V gene has CDR1 SGHRS and CDR2 YFSETQ. The V and J ends lost 0 bases and 8 bases respectively, with 15 bases between them. This CDR3 region has 15 residues.

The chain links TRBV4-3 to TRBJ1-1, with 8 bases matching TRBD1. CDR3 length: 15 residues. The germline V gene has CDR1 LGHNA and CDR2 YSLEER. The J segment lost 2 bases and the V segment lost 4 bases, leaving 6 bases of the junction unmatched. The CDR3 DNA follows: TGCGCCAGCAGCCCCCATACAGGGGGTAACACTGAAGCTTTCTTT. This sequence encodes CASSPHTGGNTEAFF.

The CDR3 loop reads CASSQGGGRDTQYF. The CDR3 nucleotides read TGTGCCAGCAGCCAGGGGGGGGGCCGTGATACGCAGTATTTT. This chain connects TRBV7-3 to TRBJ2-3, with D perhaps assigned TRBD1 or TRBD2 (7 bases each). Germline V lookup: CDR1 SGHTA, CDR2 FQGTGA. CDR3 length: 14 amino acids. Trimming pared 5 bases from V and 6 bases from J, leaving 15 bases between.

The chain's CDR3 is CASGRPGRTDTQYF. Written as DNA, the CDR3 is TGTGCCAGCGGCAGACCGGGACGTACAGATACGCAGTATTTT. The chain has TRBV5-5 and TRBJ2-3; D tentatively fits TRBD1 or TRBD2 (5 bases each). The germline V gene has CDR1 SGHKS and CDR2 YYEKEE (reference sequence). The germline V and J ends were trimmed by 7 bases and 3 bases, with 15 bases remaining between them. This CDR3 has 14 residues.

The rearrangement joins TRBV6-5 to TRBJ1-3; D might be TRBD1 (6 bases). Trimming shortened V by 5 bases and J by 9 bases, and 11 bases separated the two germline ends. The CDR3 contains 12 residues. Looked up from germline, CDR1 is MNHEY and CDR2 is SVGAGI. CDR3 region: CASSNRAGTIYF. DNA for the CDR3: TGTGCCAGCAGTAACAGGGCTGGCACCATATATTTT.

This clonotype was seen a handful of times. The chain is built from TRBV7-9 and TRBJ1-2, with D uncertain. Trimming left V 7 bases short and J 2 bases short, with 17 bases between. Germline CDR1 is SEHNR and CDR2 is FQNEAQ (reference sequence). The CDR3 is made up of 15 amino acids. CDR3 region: CASTYVTEINYGYTF. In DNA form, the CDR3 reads TGTGCCAGCACCTACGTAACAGAGATAAACTATGGCTACACCTTC.

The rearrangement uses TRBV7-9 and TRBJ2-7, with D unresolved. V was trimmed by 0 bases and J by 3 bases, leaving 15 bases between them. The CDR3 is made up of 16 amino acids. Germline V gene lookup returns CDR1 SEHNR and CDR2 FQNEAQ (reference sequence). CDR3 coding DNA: TGTGCCAGCAGCTTAGCGCTAGGTCAGTTCCACTACGAGCAGTACTTC. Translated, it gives CASSLALGQFHYEQYF.

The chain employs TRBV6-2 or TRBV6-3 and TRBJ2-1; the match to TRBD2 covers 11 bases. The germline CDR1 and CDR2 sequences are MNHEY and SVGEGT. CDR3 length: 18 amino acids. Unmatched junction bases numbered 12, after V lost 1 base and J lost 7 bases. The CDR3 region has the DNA TGTGCCAGCAGTTACTTGCGACCCTTAGCGGGGGGGCTTAATGAGCAGTTCTTC. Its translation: CASSYLRPLAGGLNEQFF.